This T cell receptor (beta chain) appears in the sequencing data of a study of Graves' ophthalmopathy and Graves' hyperthyroidism. Turning to the study itself: Peripheral blood samples were taken at initial diagnosis, before any treatment.

This clonotype was seen many times. Fresh peripheral blood (more than 9.5 ml) yielded the PBMCs. Amplification of the TCR beta CDR3 regions used RNA transcripts (as template). RT-PCR in the first round used HTBI primers; a second-round multiplex PCR followed. Each CDR3 protein is one row after TCRdb ran MiXCR on the multiplex PCR reads. The table shows 600,000 to 950,000 distinct CDR3 sequences, with 40% occurring only once. The CDR3 runs 17 residues. Germline CDR1 reads SGHTA; CDR2 reads FQGNSA. Unmatched junction bases numbered 5, after V lost 5 bases and J lost 1 base. Source material: peripheral blood. This clonotype was obtained from an adult man with Graves' ophthalmopathy. The rearrangement links TRBV7-2 to TRBJ1-6; TRBD1 agrees at 10 bases. CDR3 residues: CASSQGQGRSYNSPLHF. The CDR3 region has the DNA TGTGCCAGCAGCCAGGGACAGGGGAGGTCCTATAATTCACCCCTCCACTTT. The variable domain in full, completed from reference TRBV7-2 and TRBJ1-6, reads GAGVSQSPSNKVTEKGKDVELRCDPISGHTALYWYRQSLGQGLEFLIYFQGNSAPDKSGLPSDRFSAERTGGSVSTLTIQRTQQEDSAVYLCASSQGQGRSYNSPLHFGNGTRLTVT.